These 15 T cell receptor beta chains were all obtained from the same sample, sequenced in a study of shared clonotypes between healthy human individuals. Generated by immunoSEQ multiplex PCR, the TCRdb table keeps only in-frame clones and is missing some. The sample consists of roughly 1,000,000 clones, around 78% of them appearing once. Source material: memory CD4+ T cells from PBMCs. Subset: CD45RA-negative fraction. The receptors originated from a man between 18 and 29 years old in good health. Some clones in this sample may be carry-over from other donors' samples.

The chain uses TRBV18 and TRBJ1-3; no reliable D call. Germline V gene sequence: CDR1 KGHSH, CDR2 LQKENI. Trimming pared 6 bases from V and 0 bases from J, leaving 12 bases between. There are 15 residues in the CDR3. The CDR3 DNA follows: TGTGCCAGCTCTTTAAATGTGGGCTCTGGAAACACCATATATTTT. Amino acid sequence: CASSLNVGSGNTIYF.

About this clone: Other DNA sequences in this sample translate to the same CDR3. The rearrangement joins TRBV5-1 to TRBJ1-5, with D perhaps TRBD1 (6 bases). The CDR3 is 15 residues long. Germline loops: CDR1 SGHRS, CDR2 YFSETQ. Between the trimmed V and J ends, which lost 0 bases and 1 base, there was a span of 8 bases. CDR3 nucleotide sequence: TGCGCCAGCAGCTTGGACGGGGGCAGCAATCAGCCCCAGCATTTT. Protein sequence: CASSLDGGSNQPQHF.

The chain employs TRBV11-3 and TRBJ2-5, with D possibly TRBD1 on 5 matching bases. The V end lost 5 bases, the J end lost 1 base, and 8 bases lay between the germline ends. The CDR3 extends over 13 amino acids. Per germline, CDR1 SGHNT and CDR2 YENEEA. As DNA, the CDR3 is TGTGCCAGCAGCCTTGACAGCCAAGAGACCCAGTACTTC. It translates to CASSLDSQETQYF.

This chain connects TRBV18 to TRBJ2-1; D is unclear. Per germline, CDR1 KGHSH and CDR2 LQKENI. Trimming pared 4 bases from V and 6 bases from J, leaving 7 bases between. The CDR3 covers 12 residues. This CDR3 is CASSQVANEQFF. The DNA of the CDR3 is TGTGCCAGCTCACAAGTGGCCAATGAGCAGTTCTTC.

The rearrangement uses TRBV19 and TRBJ2-1; tentatively, D is TRBD1 (6 bases). CDR3 length: 16 amino acids. The ends were cut back, 5 bases at V and 8 bases at J, with 22 bases in the middle. Germline lookup yields CDR1 LNHDA and CDR2 SQIVND (reference sequence). In nucleotides, the CDR3 is TGTGCCAGTAGTCCCCAACAGGGCAGCTACGGGTATGAGCAGTTCTTC. This encodes CASSPQQGSYGYEQFF.

In regard to this clone: Other nucleotide sequences in the sample specify the same CDR3. The V and J genes are TRBV18 and TRBJ2-7; 9 bases fit TRBD1. CDR3 size: 15 residues. Losses at the gene ends were 4 bases for V and 0 bases for J; bases not matched to a gene: 4. Germline CDR1 is KGHSH and CDR2 is LQKENI. The CDR3, as DNA: TGTGCCAGCTCACAGCCGGGACAGGGCTCCTACGAGCAGTACTTC. The encoded protein is CASSQPGQGSYEQYF.

The rearrangement joins TRBV2 to TRBJ2-3, with TRBD1 identical over 9 bases. Germline V CDR1 and CDR2: SNHLY, FYNNEI. This CDR3 is built from 16 residues. Unmatched junction bases numbered 9, after V lost 6 bases and J lost 2 bases. The CDR3 bases are TGTGCCAGCAGAGCCGCCCGGACAGGGGTCACAGATACGCAGTATTTT. Translation: CASRAARTGVTDTQYF.

This chain connects TRBV5-1 to TRBJ2-1; 7 positions match TRBD2. The CDR3 has 16 amino acids. Germline trimming cut 5 bases from V and 9 bases from J; bases unmatched to any gene: 17. The germline V gene has CDR1 SGHRS and CDR2 YFSETQ. CDR3 in amino acids: CASSSTGGSNRGEQFF. The CDR3 DNA reads as TGCGCCAGCAGTTCGACTGGCGGGAGCAACCGAGGTGAGCAGTTCTTC.

The V gene is TRBV6-5, the J gene TRBJ2-1; the match to TRBD2 covers 9 bases. Germline-derived CDR1 and CDR2 are MNHEY and SVGAGI. This CDR3 has 13 residues. The ends lost 9 bases at V and 5 bases at J; junction bases unmatched: 5. CDR3 sequence (DNA): TGTGCCAGTAGACTAGCGGCCCACAATGAGCAGTTCTTC. This codes for CASRLAAHNEQFF.

The chain is built from TRBV7-2 and TRBJ2-2; D is unresolved. The CDR3 is 12 amino acids. CDR1 is SGHTA, CDR2 FQGNSA, per germline. The germline V and J ends were trimmed by 8 bases and 4 bases, with 8 bases remaining between them. The CDR3 loop is CASVWITGELFF. In nucleotides, the CDR3 is TGTGCCAGCGTGTGGATCACCGGGGAGCTGTTTTTT.

The V and J genes are TRBV28 and TRBJ1-2, with TRBD1 matching 7 bases. This CDR3 is built from 15 residues. CDR1 and CDR2 from the germline V gene are MDHEN and SYDVKM. The ends lost 5 bases at V and 0 bases at J; junction bases unmatched: 6. CDR3 in amino acids: CASSGGTDANYGYTF. The CDR3 region has the DNA TGTGCCAGCAGTGGGGGGACAGACGCTAACTATGGCTACACCTTC.

The chain uses TRBV27 and TRBJ1-6; D not certain. Germline assignment: CDR1 MNHEY and CDR2 SMNVEV (reference sequence). The CDR3 runs to 15 residues. V was cut by 1 base and J by 5 bases, with 9 bases left in between. Here the CDR3 reads CASSLLVRNNSPLHF. The DNA of the CDR3 is TGTGCCAGCAGTTTATTGGTCCGGAATAATTCACCCCTCCACTTT.

V and J are TRBV7-9 and TRBJ1-1; D gene ambiguous. V was trimmed by 4 bases and J by 3 bases, leaving 9 bases between them. The CDR3 covers 13 residues. From germline, CDR1 is SEHNR and CDR2 FQNEAQ (reference sequence). The CDR3 spells CASSWSGDTEAFF. The CDR3 DNA is TGTGCCAGCAGCTGGAGTGGGGACACTGAAGCTTTCTTT.

This clone occurred once. The chain is built from TRBV7-2 and TRBJ2-5; D uncertain. The CDR3 runs 13 residues. The V gene's germline CDR1 is SGHTA and CDR2 FQGNSA. Trimming left V 5 bases short and J 4 bases short, with 11 bases between. CDR3 sequence (DNA): TGTGCCAGCAGCCCGAGCCTCCCAGAGACCCAGTACTTC. Translating gives CASSPSLPETQYF.

The chain combines TRBV15 with TRBJ2-1, with TRBD2 identical over 10 bases. Germline CDR1 LNHNV, CDR2 YYDKDF (reference sequence). The CDR3 is 16 amino acids. With 0 bases clipped from V and 2 bases from J, the junction kept 1 base outside the gene matches. The CDR3 loop reads CATSRDTSGAYNEQFF. DNA for the CDR3: TGTGCCACCAGCAGAGACACTAGCGGGGCCTACAATGAGCAGTTCTTC.